These 8 T cell receptor beta chains were all obtained from the same sample, sequenced in a study of blood T cell repertoires in COVID-19. Some clones are missing from TCRdb's copy, which holds only in-frame ones; the method was immunoSEQ multiplex PCR. The sample has about 210,000 clones, around 80% seen once. Sequencing was carried out using peripheral blood. Source of these receptors: a man in his fifties or sixties with active or convalescent COVID-19.

This chain joins TRBV19 and TRBJ1-5; 8 nucleotides line up with TRBD1. The V gene's germline CDR1 is LNHDA and CDR2 SQIVND (reference sequence). The length of the CDR3 is 16 residues. V was clipped by 5 bases and J by 2 bases; unmatched bases: 8. CDR3 loop: CASSDDRGGGNQPQHF. CDR3 bases: TGTGCCAGTAGTGACGACAGGGGTGGTGGCAATCAGCCCCAGCATTTT.

V is TRBV18 and J is TRBJ2-3, with no clear D. The length of the CDR3 is 13 residues. The germline CDR1 and CDR2 sequences are KGHSH and LQKENI. The ends were cut back, 5 bases at V and 0 bases at J, with 6 bases in the middle. For the CDR3, the DNA is TGTGCCAGCTCAGTCTCTAGCACAGATACGCAGTATTTT. Translating gives CASSVSSTDTQYF.

This chain connects TRBV12-3 or TRBV12-4 to TRBJ2-1; a possible D gene is TRBD1 (6 bases). V dropped 4 bases and J dropped 4 bases, with 8 bases sitting between them. The CDR3 has 13 amino acids. The CDR3 here is CASSSDSYNEQFF. In DNA, the CDR3 is TGTGCCAGCAGTTCGGACAGTTACAATGAGCAGTTCTTC.

This sequence joins TRBV15 and TRBJ2-5; D is perhaps TRBD2 (6 bases). Per the germline V gene, CDR1 is LNHNV and CDR2 is YYDKDF (reference sequence). Trimming removed 5 bases at V and 2 bases at J, with 12 bases between. This CDR3 comprises 14 residues. In DNA, the CDR3 is TGTGCCACCAGCCGGCGGGATACACAAGAGACCCAGTACTTC. Its protein is CATSRRDTQETQYF.

This clone was seen only once. The chain is built from TRBV6-5 and TRBJ2-7; no clear D gene. The CDR3 runs 15 residues. V was cut by 6 bases and J by 1 base, with 16 bases left in between. In germline, CDR1 is MNHEY, CDR2 SVGAGI. The CDR3 region has the DNA TGTGCCAGCAGCCAGAGACGCGGCTTGTCCTACGAGCAGTACTTC. Protein product: CASSQRRGLSYEQYF.

The genes are TRBV10-3 and TRBJ1-5; 7 bases match TRBD1. The V and J ends lost 5 bases and 6 bases, in that order; junction bases with no gene match: 10. CDR3 length: 15 residues. Per germline, CDR1 ENHRY and CDR2 SYGVKD. Here the CDR3 DNA reads TGTGCCATCAGTCCCGGTACAGGGGCGGGTCAGCCCCAGCATTTT. Amino acid sequence: CAISPGTGAGQPQHF.

This clone appeared once. The rearrangement uses TRBV6-1 and TRBJ1-2; D is possibly TRBD1 (6 bases). The CDR3 has 15 amino acids. The germline V gene has CDR1 MNHNS and CDR2 SASEGT. Trimming stripped 2 bases from V and 8 bases from J, with 18 bases between. Written as DNA, the CDR3 is TGTGCCAGCAGTGAATGGGGACAATCAGGTAGCGGCTACACCTTC. Translated, it gives CASSEWGQSGSGYTF.

The chain uses TRBV7-3 and TRBJ2-3; D unclear. The germline V and J ends were trimmed by 2 bases and 0 bases, with 12 bases remaining between them. The CDR3 totals 16 residues. CDR1 and CDR2 from the germline V gene are SGHTA and FQGTGA. The CDR3, as DNA: TGTGCCAGCAGCTTAGGTGGTTTAGCTAGCACAGATACGCAGTATTTT. Translated: CASSLGGLASTDTQYF. The whole variable domain, filled in from reference TRBV7-3 and TRBJ2-3, reads GAGVSQTPSNKVTEKGKYVELRCDPISGHTALYWYRQSLGQGPEFLIYFQGTGAADDSGLPNDRFFAVRPEGSVSTLKIQRTERGDSAVYLCASSLGGLASTDTQYFGPGTRLTVL.